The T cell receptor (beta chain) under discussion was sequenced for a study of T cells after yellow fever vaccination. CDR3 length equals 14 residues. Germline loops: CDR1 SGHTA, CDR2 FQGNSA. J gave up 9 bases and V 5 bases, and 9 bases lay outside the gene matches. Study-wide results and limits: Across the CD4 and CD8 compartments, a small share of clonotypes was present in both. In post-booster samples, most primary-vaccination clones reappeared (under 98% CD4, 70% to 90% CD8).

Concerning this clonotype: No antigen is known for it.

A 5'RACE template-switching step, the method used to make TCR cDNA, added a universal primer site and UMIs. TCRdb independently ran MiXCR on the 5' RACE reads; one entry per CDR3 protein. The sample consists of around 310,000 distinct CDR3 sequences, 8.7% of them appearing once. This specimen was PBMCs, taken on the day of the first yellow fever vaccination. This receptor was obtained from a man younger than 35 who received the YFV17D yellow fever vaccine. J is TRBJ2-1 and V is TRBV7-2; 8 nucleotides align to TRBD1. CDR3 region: CASSPRQGLAEQFF. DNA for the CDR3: TGTGCCAGCAGCCCACGACAGGGGCTGGCTGAGCAGTTCTTC.